This TCR beta chain was recorded in a study of T cells expressing NK-cell markers. Germline V gene data show CDR1 as MNHNS and CDR2 as SASEGT. CDR3 length: 13 residues. What made the TCR beta cDNA was 5'RACE template switching with UMIs. TCRdb reprocessed the 5' RACE reads, keeping one entry per CDR3 protein, no DNA. The sample shows 400,000 to 550,000 distinct CDR3 sequences, and approximately 6.8% sits with its ten largest clones. Regarding the study as a whole: Dominant NKG2C+ clonotypes were found to form roughly 1.0-7.0% of CD8+ T cells in 5 or 6 donors. The CD3+CD56-NKG2C+ fraction of several donors was also led by these clonotypes.

About this clonotype itself: Its matching antigen is unknown.

The sample taken for sequencing was blood T cells: a sorted CD56 or NKG2C T cell subset, CD4+ or CD8+ T cells, or bulk PBMC T cells (not recorded which). The chain carries TRBV6-1 and TRBJ1-5. The clonotype comes from a woman aged 18-70 years in good health. This chain's CDR3 is CASTPGGNQPQHF.